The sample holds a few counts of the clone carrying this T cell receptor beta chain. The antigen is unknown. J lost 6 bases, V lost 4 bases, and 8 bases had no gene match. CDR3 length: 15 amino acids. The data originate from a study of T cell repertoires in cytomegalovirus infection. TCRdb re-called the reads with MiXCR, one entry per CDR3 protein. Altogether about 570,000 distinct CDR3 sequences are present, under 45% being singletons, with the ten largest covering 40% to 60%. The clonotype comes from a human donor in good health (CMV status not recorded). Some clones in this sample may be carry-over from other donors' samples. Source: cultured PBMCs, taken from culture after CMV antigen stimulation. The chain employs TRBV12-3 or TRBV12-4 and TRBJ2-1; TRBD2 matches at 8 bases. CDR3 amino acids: CASSSDRGGTNEQFF. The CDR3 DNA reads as TGTGCCAGCAGTTCTGATCGGGGGGGAACCAATGAGCAGTTCTTC.